The subject of this entry is one T cell receptor (beta chain). Its cognate antigen is unknown. A read error may produce the germline difference seen at one junction end. PCR used 60 Vbeta primers and 13 Jbeta primers. Original data processing: In a later analysis, 79 million or so unique TCR beta chains included roughly 11 million shared by two or more donors. Sequencing was performed with immunoSEQ multiplex PCR; in TCRdb, only in-frame clones are kept and a portion is missing. The V and J calls and clone size come from that table; D and trimming were worked out from the DNA. The repertoire includes about 210,000 clones, 82% of them detected once, and about 6.4% sits in the top ten. This specimen comes from a study of cytomegalovirus exposure and HLA in healthy donors. Study outcomes and limitations: Fewer N-insertions than the roughly 630-donor mean were reportedly shown by an Asian-associated ancestry cluster in a later analysis.

This CDR3 is built from 13 residues. CDR1 and CDR2 from the germline V gene are SEHNR and FQNEAQ (reference sequence). The V call is TRBV7-9, the J call TRBJ2-7; D unclear. Sequenced: PBMCs. The clonotype comes from a middle-aged man in good health and CMV-seropositive. The CDR3 DNA reads TGTTCCAGCAGCTTAGGAGATTACTACGAGCAGTACTTC. This encodes CSSSLGDYYEQYF.